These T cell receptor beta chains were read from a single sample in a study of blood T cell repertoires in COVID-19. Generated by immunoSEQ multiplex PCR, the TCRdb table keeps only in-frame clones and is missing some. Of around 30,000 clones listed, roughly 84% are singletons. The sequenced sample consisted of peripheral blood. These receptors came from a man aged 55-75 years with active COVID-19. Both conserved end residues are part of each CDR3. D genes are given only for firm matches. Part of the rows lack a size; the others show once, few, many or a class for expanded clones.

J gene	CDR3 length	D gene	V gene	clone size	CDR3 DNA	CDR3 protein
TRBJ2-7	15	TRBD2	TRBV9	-	TGTGCCAGCAGCGTAGATCCTAGCGGCACCTACGAGCAGTACTTC	CASSVDPSGTYEQYF
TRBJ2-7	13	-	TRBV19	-	TGTGCCAGTAGTAGGCAGGGATCGTACGAGCAGTACTTC	CASSRQGSYEQYF
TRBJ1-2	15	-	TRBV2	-	TGTGCCAGCAGTGACTTATGGGAGGGGCCGGCTGGCTACACCTTC	CASSDLWEGPAGYTF
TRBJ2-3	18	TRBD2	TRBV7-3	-	TGTGCCAGCAGCCGCCGGGGGAGACTAGCGGGAACCACAGATACGCAGTATTTT	CASSRRGRLAGTTDTQYF
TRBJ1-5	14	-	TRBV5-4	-	TGTGCCAGCAGCACCCAGGGGAGCAATCAGCCCCAGCATTTT	CASSTQGSNQPQHF
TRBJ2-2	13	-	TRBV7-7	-	TGTGCCAGCAGCCCAGACAGGAACGGGGAGCTGTTTTTT	CASSPDRNGELFF
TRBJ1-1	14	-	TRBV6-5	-	TGTGCCAGCAGAACCGGACACTTGAACACTGAAGCTTTCTTT	CASRTGHLNTEAFF
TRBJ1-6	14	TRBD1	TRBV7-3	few	TGTGCCAGCAGCTTAGGAGGGGACAGCTCACCCCTCCACTTT	CASSLGGDSSPLHF
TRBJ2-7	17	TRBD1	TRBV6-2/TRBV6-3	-	TGTGCCAGCAGTTACCTAGTGGGGACAGGCTTCTTCTCCGAGCAGTACTTC	CASSYLVGTGFFSEQYF
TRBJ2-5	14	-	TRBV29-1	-	TGCAGCGTTGAAGGTAGTTTCCGGGGAGAGACCCAGTACTTC	CSVEGSFRGETQYF
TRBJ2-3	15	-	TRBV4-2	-	TGTGCCAGCAGCCAAGAACAGGGTTGGTCAGATACGCAGTATTTT	CASSQEQGWSDTQYF
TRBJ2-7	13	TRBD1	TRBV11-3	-	TGTGCCAGCAGTAAGGGACAGTCCTACGAGCAGTACTTC	CASSKGQSYEQYF
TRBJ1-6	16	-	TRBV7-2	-	TGTGCCAGCAGCTTATCGGGGGGGCGCGTAAATTCACCCCTCCACTTT	CASSLSGGRVNSPLHF
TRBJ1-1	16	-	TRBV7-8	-	TGTGCCAGCAGCTTCAGGACAGCCGGCATGAACACTGAAGCTTTCTTT	CASSFRTAGMNTEAFF
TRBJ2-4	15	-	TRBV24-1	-	TGTGCCACCAGTGATTTGGGGGGCCCCGGGGACATTCAGTACTTC	CATSDLGGPGDIQYF
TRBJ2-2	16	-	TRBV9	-	TGTGCCAGCAGCGCCACAGCGGAGAAGAACACCGGGGAGCTGTTTTTT	CASSATAEKNTGELFF
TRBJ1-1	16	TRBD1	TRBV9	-	TGTGCCAGCAGCCCCTCCACAGGGGGCTTTTCGTCGAAAGCTTTCTTT	CASSPSTGGFSSKAFF
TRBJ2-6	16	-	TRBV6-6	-	TGTGCCAGCAGTTACGGGACACTGAGTGGGGCCAACGTCCTGACTTTC	CASSYGTLSGANVLTF
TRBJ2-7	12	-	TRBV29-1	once	TGCAGCGTTGGCAGTTCCCCCTACGAGCAGTACTTC	CSVGSSPYEQYF
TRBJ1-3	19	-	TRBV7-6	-	TGTGCCAGCAGCCCATCTTCTTATAGGCATGGACAGACTGGAAACACCATATATTTT	CASSPSSYRHGQTGNTIYF
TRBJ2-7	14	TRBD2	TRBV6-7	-	TGTGCCAGCAGCCCCGGACTAGAGATTTACGAGCAGTACTTC	CASSPGLEIYEQYF
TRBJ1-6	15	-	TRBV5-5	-	TGTGCCAGCAGCTTGGGGGTTACGGGTAATTCACCCCTCCACTTT	CASSLGVTGNSPLHF
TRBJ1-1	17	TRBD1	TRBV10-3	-	TGTGCCATCAGTGATACAGGGGGCGGGCATCTGCGGACTGAAGCTTTCTTT	CAISDTGGGHLRTEAFF
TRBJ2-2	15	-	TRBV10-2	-	TGCGCCAGCAGTGAATGGGGGCCGAGCACCGGGGAGCTGTTTTTT	CASSEWGPSTGELFF
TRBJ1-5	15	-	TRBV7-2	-	TGTGCCAGCAGCGCCGAGGCGGGGTCCAATCAGCCCCAGCATTTT	CASSAEAGSNQPQHF
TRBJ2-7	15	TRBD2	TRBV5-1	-	TGCGCCAGCAGCTGGACCGCGGGAGGGGTATACGAGCAGTACTTC	CASSWTAGGVYEQYF
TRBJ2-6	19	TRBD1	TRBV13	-	TGTGCCAGCAGCTTAATGGGACAGGGCGCATTAGCTGGGGCCAACGTCCTGACTTTC	CASSLMGQGALAGANVLTF
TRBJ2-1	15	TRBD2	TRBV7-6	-	TGTGCCAGCAGCTGGGGAGGACTAGCTAGCGATGAGCAGTTCTTC	CASSWGGLASDEQFF
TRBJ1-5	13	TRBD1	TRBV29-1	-	TGCAGCGTTGGGACAGGGGGGGATCAGCCCCAGCATTTT	CSVGTGGDQPQHF
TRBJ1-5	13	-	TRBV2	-	TGTGCCAGCTGTGAGGGCGAGAATCAGCCCCAGCATTTT	CASCEGENQPQHF
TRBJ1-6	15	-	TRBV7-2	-	TGTGCCAGCAGGAGACCCGGGTCTGTTAATTCACCCCTCCACTTT	CASRRPGSVNSPLHF
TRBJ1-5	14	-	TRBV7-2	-	TGTGCCAGCAGCTCCCTCCGGGGGGTATTGCCCCAGCATTTT	CASSSLRGVLPQHF
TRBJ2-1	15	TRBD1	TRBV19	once	TGTGCCAGTAGTCCGACAGGGGGCCTTTACAATGAGCAGTTCTTC	CASSPTGGLYNEQFF
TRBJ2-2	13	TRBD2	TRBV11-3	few	TGTGCCAGCAGCGTAGCGGGAGCAGGGGAGCTGTTTTTT	CASSVAGAGELFF
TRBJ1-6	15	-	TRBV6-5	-	TGTGCCAGCAGGCGGACAAGGGGGAATTATTCACCCCTCCACTTT	CASRRTRGNYSPLHF
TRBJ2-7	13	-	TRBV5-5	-	TGTGCCAGCAGTACATTAGACAGGTACGAGCAGTACTTC	CASSTLDRYEQYF
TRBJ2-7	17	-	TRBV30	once	TGTGCCTGGAGTGTAATTCGTCTTCACGGGAGTGTGAACGAGCAGTACTTC	CAWSVIRLHGSVNEQYF
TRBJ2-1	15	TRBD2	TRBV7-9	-	TGTGCCAGCAGCCAAACTAGCGGGGGGTTCCATGAGCAGTTCTTC	CASSQTSGGFHEQFF
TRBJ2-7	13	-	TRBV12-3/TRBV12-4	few	TGTGCCAGCAGTTTCATGAGCTCCTACGAGCAGTACTTC	CASSFMSSYEQYF
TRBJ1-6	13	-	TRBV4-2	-	TGTGCCAGCAGCCAAGACTTTAATTCACCCCTCCACTTT	CASSQDFNSPLHF
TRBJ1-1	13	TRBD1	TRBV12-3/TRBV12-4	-	TGTGCCAGCGGTGGACAGGTTAACACTGAAGCTTTCTTT	CASGGQVNTEAFF
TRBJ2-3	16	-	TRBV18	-	TGTGCCAGCTCACCACGCAGCGGAGAAAGCACAGATACGCAGTATTTT	CASSPRSGESTDTQYF
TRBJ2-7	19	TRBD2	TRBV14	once	TGTGCCAGCAGCCAAGATCGGCTAGCGGGGAACCGTTATCGTGGCGAGCAGTACTTC	CASSQDRLAGNRYRGEQYF